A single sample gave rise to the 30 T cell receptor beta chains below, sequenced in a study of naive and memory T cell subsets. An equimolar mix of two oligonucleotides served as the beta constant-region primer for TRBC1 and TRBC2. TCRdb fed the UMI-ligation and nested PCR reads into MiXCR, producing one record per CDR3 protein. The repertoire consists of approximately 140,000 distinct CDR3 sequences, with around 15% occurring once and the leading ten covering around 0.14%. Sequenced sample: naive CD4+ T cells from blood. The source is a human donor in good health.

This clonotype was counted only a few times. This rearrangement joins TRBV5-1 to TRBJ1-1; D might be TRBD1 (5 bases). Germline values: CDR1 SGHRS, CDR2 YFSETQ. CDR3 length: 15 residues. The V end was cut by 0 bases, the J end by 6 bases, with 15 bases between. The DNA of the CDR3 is TGCGCCAGCAGCTTGGGCCAGGGCGGCGGTTCTGAAGCTTTCTTT. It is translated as CASSLGQGGGSEAFF. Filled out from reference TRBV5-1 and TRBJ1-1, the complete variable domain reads KAGVTQTPRYLIKTRGQQVTLSCSPISGHRSVSWYQQTPGQGLQFLFEYFSETQRNKGNFPGRFSGRQFSNSRSEMNVSTLELGDSALYLCASSLGQGGGSEAFFGQGTRLTVV.

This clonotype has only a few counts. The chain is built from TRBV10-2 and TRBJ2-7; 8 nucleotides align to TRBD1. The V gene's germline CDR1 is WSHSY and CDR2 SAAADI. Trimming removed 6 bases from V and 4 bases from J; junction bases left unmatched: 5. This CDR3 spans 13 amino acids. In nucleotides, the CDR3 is TGCGCCAGCAGAGACAGGGGACGATACGAGCAGTACTTC. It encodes CASRDRGRYEQYF.

The CDR3 coding sequence is TGTGCCAGCAGTTTTACCGGAGATACGCAGTATTTT. Protein: CASSFTGDTQYF. The gene calls are TRBV28 and TRBJ2-3; D remains unclear. The CDR3 runs to 12 residues. The V gene's germline CDR1 is MDHEN and CDR2 SYDVKM. The V and J ends lost 3 bases and 5 bases respectively, with 6 bases between them.

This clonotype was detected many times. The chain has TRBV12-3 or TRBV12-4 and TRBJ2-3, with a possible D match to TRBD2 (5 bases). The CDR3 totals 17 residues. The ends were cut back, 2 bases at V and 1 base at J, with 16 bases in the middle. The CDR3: CASSLPREGQGTDTQYF. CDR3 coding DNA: TGTGCCAGCAGTTTACCTCGCGAGGGTCAGGGCACAGATACGCAGTATTTT.

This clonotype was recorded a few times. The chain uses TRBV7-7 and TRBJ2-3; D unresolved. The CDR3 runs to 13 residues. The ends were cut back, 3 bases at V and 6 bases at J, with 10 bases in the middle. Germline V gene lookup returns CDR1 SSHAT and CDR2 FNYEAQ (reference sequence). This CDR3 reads CASSFQTGDTQYF. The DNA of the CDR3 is TGTGCCAGCAGCTTTCAAACCGGCGATACGCAGTATTTT.

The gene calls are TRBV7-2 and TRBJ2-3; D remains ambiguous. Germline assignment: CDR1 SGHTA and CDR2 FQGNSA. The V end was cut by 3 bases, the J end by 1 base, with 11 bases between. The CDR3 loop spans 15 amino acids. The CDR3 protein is CASSFSAVGTDTQYF. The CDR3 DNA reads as TGTGCCAGCAGCTTCTCTGCGGTGGGCACAGATACGCAGTATTTT.

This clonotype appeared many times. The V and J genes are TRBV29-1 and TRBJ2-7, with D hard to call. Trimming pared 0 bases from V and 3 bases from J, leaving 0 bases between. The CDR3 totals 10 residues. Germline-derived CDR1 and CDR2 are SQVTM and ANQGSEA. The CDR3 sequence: CSVEDYEQYF. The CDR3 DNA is TGCAGCGTTGAAGACTACGAGCAGTACTTC.

Here the CDR3 reads CASSEPPSHNEQFF. CDR3 sequence (DNA): TGTGCCAGCAGTGAACCCCCAAGCCACAATGAGCAGTTCTTC. The chain combines TRBV6-2 or TRBV6-3 with TRBJ2-1; D not certain. Germline assignment: CDR1 MNHEY and CDR2 SVGEGT. The CDR3 consists of 14 residues. Trimming shortened V by 5 bases and J by 5 bases, and 13 bases separated the two germline ends.

As DNA, the CDR3 is TGTGCCAGCACCACGGGACTAGCGTACGAGCAGTACTTC. It encodes CASTTGLAYEQYF. The rearrangement uses TRBV2 and TRBJ2-7; 10 bases match TRBD2. The J segment lost 4 bases and the V segment lost 7 bases, leaving 4 bases of the junction unmatched. Looked up from germline, CDR1 is SNHLY and CDR2 is FYNNEI. CDR3 length: 13 amino acids.

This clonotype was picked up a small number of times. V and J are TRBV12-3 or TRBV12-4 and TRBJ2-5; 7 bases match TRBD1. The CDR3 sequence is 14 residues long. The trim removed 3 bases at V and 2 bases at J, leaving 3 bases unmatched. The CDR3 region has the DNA TGTGCCAGCAGTTTGAGGGGGCTTCAAGAGACCCAGTACTTC. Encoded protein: CASSLRGLQETQYF.

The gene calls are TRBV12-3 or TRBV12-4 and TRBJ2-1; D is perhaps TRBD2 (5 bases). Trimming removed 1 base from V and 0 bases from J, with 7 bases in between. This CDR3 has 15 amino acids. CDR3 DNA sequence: TGTGCCAGCAGTTTAGGCGGGCACTCCTACAATGAGCAGTTCTTC. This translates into CASSLGGHSYNEQFF.

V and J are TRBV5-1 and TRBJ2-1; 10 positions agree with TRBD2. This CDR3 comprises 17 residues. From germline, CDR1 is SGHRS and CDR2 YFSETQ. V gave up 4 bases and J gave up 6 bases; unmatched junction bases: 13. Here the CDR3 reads CASSPTSGAAGGNEQFF. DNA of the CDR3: TGCGCCAGCAGCCCCACTAGCGGGGCCGCTGGTGGCAATGAGCAGTTCTTC.

CDR3 region: CASSLVISPTTGEQYF. The CDR3 region has the DNA TGTGCCAGCAGTTTGGTCATTTCCCCCACTACTGGAGAGCAGTACTTC. The chain uses TRBV28 and TRBJ2-7; D is uncertain. Germline V gene data show CDR1 as MDHEN and CDR2 as SYDVKM. This CDR3 contains 16 residues. V gave up 3 bases and J gave up 7 bases, with 22 bases separating them.

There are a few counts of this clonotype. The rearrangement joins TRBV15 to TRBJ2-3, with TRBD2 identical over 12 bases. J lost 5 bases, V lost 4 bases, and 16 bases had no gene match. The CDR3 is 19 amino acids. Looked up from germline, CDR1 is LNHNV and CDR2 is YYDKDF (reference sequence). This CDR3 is CATSNPLGLAGGPIDTQYF. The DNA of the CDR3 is TGTGCCACCAGCAACCCCCTGGGGCTAGCGGGAGGGCCGATAGATACGCAGTATTTT.

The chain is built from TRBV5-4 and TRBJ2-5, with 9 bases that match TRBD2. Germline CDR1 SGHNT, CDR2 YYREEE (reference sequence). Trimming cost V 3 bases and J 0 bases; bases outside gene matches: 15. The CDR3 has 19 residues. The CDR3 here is CASSSTRGGRAPYQETQYF. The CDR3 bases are TGTGCCAGCAGCTCGACGCGAGGCGGGAGGGCCCCGTACCAAGAGACCCAGTACTTC.

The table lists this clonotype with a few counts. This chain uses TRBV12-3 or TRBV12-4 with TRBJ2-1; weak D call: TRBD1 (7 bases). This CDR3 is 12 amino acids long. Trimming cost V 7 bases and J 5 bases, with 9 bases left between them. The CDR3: CASTRGDNEQFF. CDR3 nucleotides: TGTGCCAGCACCAGGGGGGACAATGAGCAGTTCTTC.

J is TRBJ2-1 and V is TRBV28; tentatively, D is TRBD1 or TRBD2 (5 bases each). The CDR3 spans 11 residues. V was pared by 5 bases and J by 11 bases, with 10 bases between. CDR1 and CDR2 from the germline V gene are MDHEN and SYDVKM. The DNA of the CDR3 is TGTGCCAGCAGTGCCGGGACGCAGCAGTTCTTC. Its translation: CASSAGTQQFF.

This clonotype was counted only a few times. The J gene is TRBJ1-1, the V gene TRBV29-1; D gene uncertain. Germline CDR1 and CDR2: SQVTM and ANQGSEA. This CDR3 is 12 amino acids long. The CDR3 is CTAVGSDTEAFF. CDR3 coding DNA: TGCACCGCGGTAGGGTCGGACACTGAAGCTTTCTTT.

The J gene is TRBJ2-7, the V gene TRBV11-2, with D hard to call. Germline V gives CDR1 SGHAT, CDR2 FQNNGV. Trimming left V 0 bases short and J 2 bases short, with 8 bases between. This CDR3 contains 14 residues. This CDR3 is CASSLEGGPYEQYF. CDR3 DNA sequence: TGTGCCAGCAGCTTAGAGGGCGGACCCTACGAGCAGTACTTC.

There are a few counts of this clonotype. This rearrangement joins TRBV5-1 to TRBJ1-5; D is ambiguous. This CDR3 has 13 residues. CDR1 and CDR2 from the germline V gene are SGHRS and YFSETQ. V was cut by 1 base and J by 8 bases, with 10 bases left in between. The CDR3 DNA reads TGCGCCAGCAGCTTGTCGCCCGGAAAGCCCCAGCATTTT. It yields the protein CASSLSPGKPQHF.

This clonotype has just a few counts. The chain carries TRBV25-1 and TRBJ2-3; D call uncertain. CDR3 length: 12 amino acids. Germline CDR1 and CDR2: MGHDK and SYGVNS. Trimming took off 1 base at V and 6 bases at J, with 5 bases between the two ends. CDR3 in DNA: TGTGCCAGCAGTGAATCCTCCGATACGCAGTATTTT. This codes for CASSESSDTQYF.

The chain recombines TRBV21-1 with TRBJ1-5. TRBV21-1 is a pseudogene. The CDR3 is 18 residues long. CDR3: CASSKGKVPPRSNQPQHF. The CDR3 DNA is TGTGCCAGCAGCAAAGGGAAGGTACCGCCTCGTAGCAATCAGCCCCAGCATTTT.

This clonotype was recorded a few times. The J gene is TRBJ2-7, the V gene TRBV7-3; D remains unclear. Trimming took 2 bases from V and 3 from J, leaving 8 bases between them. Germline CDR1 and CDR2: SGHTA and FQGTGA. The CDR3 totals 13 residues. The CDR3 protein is CASSLGTYYEQYF. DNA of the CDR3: TGTGCCAGCAGCTTAGGCACATACTACGAGCAGTACTTC.

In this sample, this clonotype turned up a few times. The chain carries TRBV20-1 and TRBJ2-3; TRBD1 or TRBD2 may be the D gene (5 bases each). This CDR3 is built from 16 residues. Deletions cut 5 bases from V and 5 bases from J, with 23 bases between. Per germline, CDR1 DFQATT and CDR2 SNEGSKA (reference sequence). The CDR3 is CSAEGLRDPRVDTQYF. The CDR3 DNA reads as TGCAGTGCTGAGGGGCTCCGGGACCCTCGTGTAGATACGCAGTATTTT.

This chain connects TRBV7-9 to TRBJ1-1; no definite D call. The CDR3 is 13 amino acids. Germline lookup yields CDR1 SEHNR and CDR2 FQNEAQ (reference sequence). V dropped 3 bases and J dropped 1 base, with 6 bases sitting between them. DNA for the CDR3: TGTGCCAGCAGCTTTAGTCCGAACACTGAAGCTTTCTTT. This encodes CASSFSPNTEAFF.

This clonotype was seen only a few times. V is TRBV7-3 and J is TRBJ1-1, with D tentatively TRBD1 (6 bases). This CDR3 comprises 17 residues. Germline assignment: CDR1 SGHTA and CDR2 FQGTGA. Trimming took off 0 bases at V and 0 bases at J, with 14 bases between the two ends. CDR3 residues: CASSLTPGATLNTEAFF. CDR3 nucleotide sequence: TGTGCCAGCAGCTTAACGCCAGGGGCGACATTGAACACTGAAGCTTTCTTT.

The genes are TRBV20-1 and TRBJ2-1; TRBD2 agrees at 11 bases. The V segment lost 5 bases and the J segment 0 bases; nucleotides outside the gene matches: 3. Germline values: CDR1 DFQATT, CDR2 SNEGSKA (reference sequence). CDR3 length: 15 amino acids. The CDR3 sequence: CSASLAGGSYNEQFF. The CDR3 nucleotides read TGCAGTGCTTCCCTAGCGGGAGGCTCCTACAATGAGCAGTTCTTC.

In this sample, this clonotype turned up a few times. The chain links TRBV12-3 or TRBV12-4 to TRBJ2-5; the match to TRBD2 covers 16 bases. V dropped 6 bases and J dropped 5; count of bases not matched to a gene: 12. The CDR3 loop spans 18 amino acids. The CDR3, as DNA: TGTGCCAGCAGCGACCGGGACAGGGGACTAGCGGGAGGGGAGACCCAGTACTTC. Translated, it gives CASSDRDRGLAGGETQYF.

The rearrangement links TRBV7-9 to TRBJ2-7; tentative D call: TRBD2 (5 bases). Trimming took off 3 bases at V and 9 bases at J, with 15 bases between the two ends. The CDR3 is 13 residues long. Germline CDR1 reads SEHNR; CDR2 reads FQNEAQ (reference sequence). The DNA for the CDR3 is TGTGCCAGCAGCTTGGAAAACGGGGTGGCGCAGTACTTC. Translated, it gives CASSLENGVAQYF.

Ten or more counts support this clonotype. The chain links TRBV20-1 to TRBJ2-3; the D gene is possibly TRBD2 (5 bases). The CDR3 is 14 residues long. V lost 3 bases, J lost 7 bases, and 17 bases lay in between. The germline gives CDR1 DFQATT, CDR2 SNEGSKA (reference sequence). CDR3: CSASLPSLVNTQYF. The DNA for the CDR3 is TGCAGTGCTAGCTTGCCTAGCTTAGTGAATACGCAGTATTTT.